What follows are 19 T cell receptor beta chains derived from one specimen sequenced in a study of molecular identifiers for immune sequencing clone quantification. Each CDR3 protein is one row after TCRdb ran MiXCR on the PCR reads. The sample yields around 470,000 distinct CDR3 sequences, over 20% seen once. The sample was naive CD8+ T cells from blood, with Jurkat cell RNA spiked in. Subset reported: FACS-sorted CD8+CD4-CCR7+CD45RA+ naive T cells. These receptors were taken from a human donor in good health. Some libraries in this study had Jurkat cell RNA spiked in.

This clonotype was counted between two and nine times. The rearrangement links TRBV19 to TRBJ2-1; 10 positions match TRBD2. The CDR3 has 16 amino acids. CDR1 LNHDA and CDR2 SQIVND come from the germline V gene (reference sequence). V dropped 3 bases and J dropped 4; count of bases not matched to a gene: 6. The CDR3 loop reads CASSMASGRSYNEQFF. Here the CDR3 DNA reads TGTGCCAGTAGTATGGCTAGCGGGAGATCATACAATGAGCAGTTCTTC.

The chain joins TRBV13 to TRBJ1-2, with a tentative D call TRBD1 (5 bases). Germline V gene sequence: CDR1 PRHDT, CDR2 FYEKMQ (reference sequence). There are 14 residues in the CDR3. The germline V and J ends were trimmed by 4 bases and 4 bases, with 13 bases remaining between them. In DNA form, the CDR3 reads TGTGCCAGCAGCTCCCACGGGACTCTCTATGGCTACACCTTC. The encoded protein is CASSSHGTLYGYTF. The whole variable domain, filled in from reference TRBV13 and TRBJ1-2, reads AAGVIQSPRHLIKEKRETATLKCYPIPRHDTVYWYQQGPGQDPQFLISFYEKMQSDKGSIPDRFSAQQFSDYHSELNMSSLELGDSALYFCASSSHGTLYGYTFGSGTRLTVV.

With respect to this clonotype: Being one base from a much bigger clone, this may be a read error. This sequence joins TRBV12-3 or TRBV12-4 and TRBJ2-3, with D possibly being TRBD1 (6 bases). The CDR3 has 13 amino acids. CDR3 protein: CASTKDSTDTLYF. The CDR3 DNA is TGTGCCAGCACCAAGGACAGCACAGATACGCTGTATTTT.

There are a few counts of this clonotype. V and J are TRBV7-9 and TRBJ1-5; D not resolved. Trimming took 5 bases from V and 3 from J, leaving 11 bases between them. Germline assignment: CDR1 SEHNR and CDR2 FQNEAQ (reference sequence). The CDR3 covers 14 residues. The CDR3 bases are TGTGCCAGCAGCAAACACGGGAACAATCAGCCCCAGCATTTT. Residues: CASSKHGNNQPQHF.

This clonotype appeared a few times. The CDR3 DNA follows: TGTGCCAGCAGTTCTCCCGGGACCAACAACCATAACTATGGCTACACCTTC. Translated: CASSSPGTNNHNYGYTF. The rearrangement links TRBV28 to TRBJ1-2, with D possibly TRBD1 on 5 matching bases. Germline V lookup: CDR1 MDHEN, CDR2 SYDVKM. The CDR3 has 17 amino acids. The V and J ends lost 4 bases and 1 base respectively, with 19 bases between them.

In its sample, this clonotype was seen many times. The chain is built from TRBV29-1 and TRBJ2-1; D gene ambiguous. V gave up 3 bases and J gave up 5 bases, with 5 bases separating them. Germline values: CDR1 SQVTM, CDR2 ANQGSEA. CDR3 size: 11 residues. The CDR3 sequence is CSVEQDNEQFF. CDR3 in DNA: TGCAGCGTTGAGCAGGACAATGAGCAGTTCTTC.

Concerning this clonotype itself: This clone may be a read error of a much larger clone one base away. V gene TRBV12-3 or TRBV12-4 combines with J gene TRBJ1-1; D unclear. The CDR3 sequence is 14 residues long. CDR3 sequence: CASTLMGVNTEVFF. CDR3 nucleotide sequence: TGTGCCAGCACTCTTATGGGAGTAAACACTGAAGTTTTCTTT.

This clonotype was recorded many times. The chain uses TRBV30 and TRBJ2-7; TRBD2 is a possible D gene (7 bases). The CDR3 runs to 14 residues. The V end lost 0 bases, the J end lost 2 bases, and 11 bases lay between the germline ends. Germline values: CDR1 GTSNPN, CDR2 SVGIG (reference sequence). The DNA of the CDR3 is TGTGCCTGGAGTGTACGGGGGGCAGCCTACGAGCAGTACTTC. Protein: CAWSVRGAAYEQYF.

This clonotype was detected many times. J is TRBJ2-3 and V is TRBV11-2, with D perhaps matching TRBD1 or TRBD2 (6 bases each). V was clipped by 3 bases and J by 4 bases, with 11 bases between them. Per germline, CDR1 SGHAT and CDR2 FQNNGV. The CDR3 is 14 residues long. In nucleotides, the CDR3 is TGTGCCAGCAGCTTTATGGGGGGCCCAGATACGCAGTATTTT. Its translation: CASSFMGGPDTQYF.

This clonotype appeared once. A much more abundant neighbour one base away suggests this may be a read error. The chain joins TRBV20-1 to TRBJ2-7; D ambiguous. Germline CDR1 DFQATT, CDR2 SNEGSKA (reference sequence). V was shortened by 3 bases and J by 6 bases, with 15 bases between the two germline ends. The CDR3 extends over 13 amino acids. The CDR3 DNA follows: TGCAGTGCTAGGGCGCAGGTGGCCTCCGAGCAGTACTTC. Translating it yields CSARAQVASEQYF.

Notes on this clonotype: Germline and junction disagree at one end, which may indicate a read error. V usage is TRBV5-3 and J usage is TRBJ1-1; 8 bases agree with TRBD1. TRBV5-3 is recorded as an ORF, its role being uncertain. The CDR3 has 16 residues. CDR3 residues: CASSLARQGMNTEAFF. The DNA of the CDR3 is TGTGCCAGCAGCTTGGCACGACAGGGGATGAACACTGAAGCTTTCTTT.

The CDR3: CASSQWGGDGEQYF. The CDR3 nucleotides read TGCGCCAGCAGCCAGTGGGGGGGCGATGGGGAGCAGTACTTC. J is TRBJ2-7 and V is TRBV4-1; D might be TRBD2 (7 bases). This CDR3 has 14 residues. V was pared by 3 bases and J by 7 bases, with 16 bases between. From germline, CDR1 is MGHRA and CDR2 YSYEKL.

In its sample, this clonotype was seen many times. The chain uses TRBV20-1 and TRBJ2-7, with 10 nucleotides matching TRBD2. Germline CDR1 and CDR2: DFQATT and SNEGSKA (reference sequence). This CDR3 has 13 amino acids. After removal of 7 bases from V and 3 bases from J, the junction contained 6 bases not matched to a gene. The DNA of the CDR3 is TGCAGTGGCAAGTGGACTAGCGGCTACGAGCAGTACTTC. It codes for CSGKWTSGYEQYF.

This clonotype has more than one count but fewer than ten. The chain recombines TRBV7-9 with TRBJ2-1; D is unresolved. V was trimmed by 0 bases and J by 9 bases, leaving 12 bases between them. The length of the CDR3 is 14 residues. Germline CDR1 reads SEHNR; CDR2 reads FQNEAQ (reference sequence). The CDR3 DNA reads TGTGCCAGCAGCTTAGCGCCGACGGCGTCTGAGCAGTTCTTC. It yields the protein CASSLAPTASEQFF.

This clonotype was counted many times. The chain uses TRBV10-1 and TRBJ2-3; tentatively, D is TRBD1 or TRBD2 (5 bases each). V dropped 8 bases and J dropped 6 bases, with 9 bases sitting between them. Germline CDR1 is WNHNN and CDR2 is SYGVQD (reference sequence). The CDR3 has 11 amino acids. The CDR3 DNA reads as TGCGCCAGCGGGGGTTTGGATACGCAGTATTTT. Its protein product is CASGGLDTQYF.

As to this clonotype: A much more abundant neighbour one base away suggests this may be a read error. The chain is built from TRBV6-5 and TRBJ2-5; 8 bases agree with TRBD1. Germline loops: CDR1 MNHEY, CDR2 SVGAGI. The CDR3 is 13 amino acids. DNA of the CDR3: TGTGCCGGCAGTGACGGGACAGGAGAGACCCAGTACTTC. Protein: CAGSDGTGETQYF.

In the case of this clonotype: Relative to the germline gene, one junction end is altered; a read error may explain this. The chain has TRBV6-1 and TRBJ2-1, with TRBD2 matching 12 bases. The V gene's germline CDR1 is MNHNS and CDR2 SASEGT. This CDR3 region has 15 residues. DNA of the CDR3: TGTGCCAGCACGGGGACTAGCGGGTACCACAATGAGCAGATCTTC. This sequence encodes CASTGTSGYHNEQIF.

The chain couples TRBV18 to TRBJ1-2, with TRBD1 matching over 10 bases. The J segment lost 3 bases and the V segment lost 4 bases, leaving 5 bases of the junction unmatched. The CDR3 extends over 15 amino acids. Germline values: CDR1 KGHSH, CDR2 LQKENI. For the CDR3, the DNA is TGTGCCAGCTCACATCGACAGGGGGCTGACTATGGCTACACCTTC. Translating gives CASSHRQGADYGYTF.

The rearrangement links TRBV7-9 to TRBJ2-1; the match to TRBD1 covers 7 bases. The CDR3 spans 14 residues. Germline V gene sequence: CDR1 SEHNR, CDR2 FQNEAQ (reference sequence). The V and J ends lost 4 bases and 4 bases, in that order; junction bases with no gene match: 4. CDR3 coding DNA: TGTGCCAGCAGCTCGTCGACAGGGTACAATGAGCAGTTCTTC. Translation gives CASSSSTGYNEQFF.